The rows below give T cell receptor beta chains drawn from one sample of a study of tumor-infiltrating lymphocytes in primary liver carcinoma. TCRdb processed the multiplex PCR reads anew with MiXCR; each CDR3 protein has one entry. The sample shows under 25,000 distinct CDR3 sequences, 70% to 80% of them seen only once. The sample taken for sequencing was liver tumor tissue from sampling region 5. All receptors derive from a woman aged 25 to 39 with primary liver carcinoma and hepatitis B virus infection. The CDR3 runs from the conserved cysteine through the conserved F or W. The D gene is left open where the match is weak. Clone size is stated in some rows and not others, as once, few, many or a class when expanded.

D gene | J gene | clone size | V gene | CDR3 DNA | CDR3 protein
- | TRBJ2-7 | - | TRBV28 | TGTGCCAGCAGTTTTGGCTTGCTAAGCCGGGTGTTTTCCGATGAGCAGTACTTC | CASSFGLLSRVFSDEQYF
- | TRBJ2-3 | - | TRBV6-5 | TGTGCCAGCACCCCCCGACCCGAAGATATGCAGTATTTT | CASTPRPEDMQYF
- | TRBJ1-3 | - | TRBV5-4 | TGTATCAGCAGCCGAACTGAGCCTGGAAACACCATATATTTT | CISSRTEPGNTIYF
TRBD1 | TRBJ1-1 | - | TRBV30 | TGTGACTGGAACTTTCAAGGGGGCCCTGAAGCTTTCTTT | CDWNFQGGPEAFF
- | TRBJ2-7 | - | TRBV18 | TGTGCCAGCTCAACAAAACTAGTGGGGGGAAGTTACGAGCAGTACTTC | CASSTKLVGGSYEQYF
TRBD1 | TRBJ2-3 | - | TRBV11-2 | TGTGTCAGCAGACTACCGGGACAGTTCACAGATACGCAGTATTTT | CVSRLPGQFTDTQYF
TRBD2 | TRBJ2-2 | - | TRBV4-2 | TGTGTCAACAGCCGGGACGTCACCGGGACTAGCGGTGACACCGGGGAGCTGTTTTTT | CVNSRDVTGTSGDTGELFF
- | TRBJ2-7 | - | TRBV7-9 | TGTGCCAGCAGCCCTCAGGGGACATTCTACGACCTGTACTTC | CASSPQGTFYDLYF
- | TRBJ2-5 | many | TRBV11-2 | TGTGCCAGCAGCTTGGGGGGGGCGGAGACCCAGTACTTC | CASSLGGAETQYF
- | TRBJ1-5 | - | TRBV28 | TGTGCCAGCAGGTCGGGAGGCCGAGGCAATCAGCCCCAGCATTTT | CASRSGGRGNQPQHF
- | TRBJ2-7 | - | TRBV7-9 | TGTGCCAGCAGCCCCTCCGTGACACATGCCTACGAGCAATACTTC | CASSPSVTHAYEQYF
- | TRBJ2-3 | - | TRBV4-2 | TGTGCCAGCCAAGACCCGGGAGATACGCAGTATTTT | CASQDPGDTQYF
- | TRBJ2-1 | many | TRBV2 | TGTGCCAGCGGATGGAATGAGCAGTTCTTC | CASGWNEQFF
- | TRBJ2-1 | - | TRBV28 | TGTGCCAGTAGTCGCACCGAGTGTGAGCAGTTCTTC | CASSRTECEQFF
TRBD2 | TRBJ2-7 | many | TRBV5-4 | TGTGCCAGCAGCCCCGGCGGGGGGTCCTCCTACGAGCAGTACTTC | CASSPGGGSSYEQYF
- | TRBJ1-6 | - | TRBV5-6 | TGTGTCAGCAGCTTGATAGTACTGGGATCACCCCTCCACTTT | CVSSLIVLGSPLHF
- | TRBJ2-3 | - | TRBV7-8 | TGTGTCAGCAGCTCCGGGGATGGTATTAGCACAGATACGCAGTATTTT | CVSSSGDGISTDTQYF
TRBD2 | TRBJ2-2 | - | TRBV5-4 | TGTGTCAGTAGCTCCATGGCGGGAGGGCCCGGGGAGCTGTTTTTT | CVSSSMAGGPGELFF
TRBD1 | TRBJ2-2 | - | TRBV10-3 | TGTGCCATCAGGATAGCAGCGGGACAGGGTCCCATGACCGGGGAGCTGTTTTTT | CAIRIAAGQGPMTGELFF
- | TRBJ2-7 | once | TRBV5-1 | TGCGTCAGCAGCTGGGACAAGGCCTACGAACAGTACTTC | CVSSWDKAYEQYF
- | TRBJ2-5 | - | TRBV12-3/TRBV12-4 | TGTGCCAGCGGCACCTACCCAGGGAGCGAGGAGACCCAGTATTTC | CASGTYPGSEETQYF
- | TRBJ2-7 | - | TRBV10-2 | TGCGCCATCAGATGGACAGCCAATTCCTACGAACAGTACTTC | CAIRWTANSYEQYF
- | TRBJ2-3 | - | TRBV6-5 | TGTGCCGGCAGTTGGGCAGACACAGATACGCAGTATTTT | CAGSWADTDTQYF
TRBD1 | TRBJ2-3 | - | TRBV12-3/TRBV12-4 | TGTGCCGGCAGTTTCGGACAGGTCAGGGGAGATACGCAGTATTTT | CAGSFGQVRGDTQYF
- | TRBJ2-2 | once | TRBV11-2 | TGTGCCAGCAGCTTAGCTGGGTTCGCGAAGGCCGGGGAACTGTTTTTT | CASSLAGFAKAGELFF
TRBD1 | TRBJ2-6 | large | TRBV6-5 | TGTGCCAGCAAGACATACAGGGGGCGCGTCTCTGGGGCCAACGTCCTGACTTTC | CASKTYRGRVSGANVLTF
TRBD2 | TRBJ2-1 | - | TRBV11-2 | TGTGCAAACAGCTTCGGCCTAGCGGGATCGGTTGAGCAGTTCTTC | CANSFGLAGSVEQFF
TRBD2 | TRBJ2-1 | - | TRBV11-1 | TGTGCCAGCAGGAGCGGGACCAGCGGTTACAATAAGCAGTTCTTC | CASRSGTSGYNKQFF
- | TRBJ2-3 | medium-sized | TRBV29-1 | TGCAGCGTTGAGGTTGGGGGAGCAGATACGCAGTATTTT | CSVEVGGADTQYF
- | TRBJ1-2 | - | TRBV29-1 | TGCAGCGTTCTCCATTGGGGTGGCGACTGCACCTTC | CSVLHWGGDCTF
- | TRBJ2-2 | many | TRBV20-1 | TGCACCGCCGCCTTAGCTGGGGAGCTGTTTTTT | CTAALAGELFF
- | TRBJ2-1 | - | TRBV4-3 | TGCGCCAGCAGCCTAGAGGCAGAGCAAGGCTATGAGCACTTCTTC | CASSLEAEQGYEHFF
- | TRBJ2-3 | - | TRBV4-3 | TGCGCCAGCATCCAAAGTTGGGCTGGAGCCTCCACAGATACGCAGTATTTT | CASIQSWAGASTDTQYF
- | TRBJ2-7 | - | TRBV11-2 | TGTGCCGGCAGCCCCTCGAATACGGGCGACCGGTACTTC | CAGSPSNTGDRYF
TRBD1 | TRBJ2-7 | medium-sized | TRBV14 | TGTGCCAGCAGTCTAGGACAGGGAAAGAAGCAGTACTTC | CASSLGQGKKQYF
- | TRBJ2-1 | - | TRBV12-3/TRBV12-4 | TGTGCCAGCAGCTTGATGTTAAGCGAGCAGTTCTTC | CASSLMLSEQFF
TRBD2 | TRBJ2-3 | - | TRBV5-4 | TGTGCCAGCAGCTTGGCGGCGACTAGCGGGAGTCGGTTCAGCGATACGCAGTATTTT | CASSLAATSGSRFSDTQYF
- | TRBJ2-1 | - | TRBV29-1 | TGCAGCGTCATGGGGAAGGAGGGCCGAACCTTCTTC | CSVMGKEGRTFF
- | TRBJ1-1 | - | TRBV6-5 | TGTGCCAGTATTGAGGGAACTTACAGTGAAGCTTTCTTT | CASIEGTYSEAFF
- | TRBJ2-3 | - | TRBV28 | TGTGCCAGCAGTACTACATGGTGGGGGACCAACACAGATACGCTGTATTTT | CASSTTWWGTNTDTLYF
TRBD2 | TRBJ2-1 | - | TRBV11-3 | TGTCTCAGCAGCCGACTAGCGGGGAGGGGGTATGAGCAGTTCTTC | CLSSRLAGRGYEQFF
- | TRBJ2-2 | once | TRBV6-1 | TGTGCCAGCAATGAGCAGGGCCGGAACACCGGGGAGATGTTTTTT | CASNEQGRNTGEMFF
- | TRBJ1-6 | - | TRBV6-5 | TGTGCCCGCAGTGGGGGGGCCTCGGGCTCCTATAATTCACCCCTCCACTTT | CARSGGASGSYNSPLHF
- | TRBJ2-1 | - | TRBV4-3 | TGCGCCAGTAGCCGAAATGCGGGAAGCTCCTACAATGAGCAGTTCTTC | CASSRNAGSSYNEQFF
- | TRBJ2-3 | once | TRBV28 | TGTGCCAGTAGGCCGGCGAGGGCAGTTAGCACAGATACGCAGTATTTT | CASRPARAVSTDTQYF
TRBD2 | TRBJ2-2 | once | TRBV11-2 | TGTGCCAGCAGCAGACTAGCGGGAGTAGGCACCAAGGAGCTGTTTTTT | CASSRLAGVGTKELFF
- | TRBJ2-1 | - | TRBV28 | TGTGTCAGCAGTTTATCCCTAGCTGGGAATGAGCGGTTCTTC | CVSSLSLAGNERFF
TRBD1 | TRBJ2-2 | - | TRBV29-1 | TGCCGTGTCAGAGGGGGCCCTAACACCGGGGAGCTGTTTTTT | CRVRGGPNTGELFF
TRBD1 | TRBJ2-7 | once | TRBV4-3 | TGCGCCAGCAGCCAAGCTGTGACAGGGGGTCTCATTAGCTACGAACAGTACTTC | CASSQAVTGGLISYEQYF
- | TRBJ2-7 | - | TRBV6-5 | TGTGCCGGCAGTTACAAGGACAGCAGCTCATACGAGCGGTACTTC | CAGSYKDSSSYERYF
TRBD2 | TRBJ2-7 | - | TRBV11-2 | TGTGCCAGCAGCCCGCCGGGACTACACCACGAGCAGCATTTC | CASSPPGLHHEQHF
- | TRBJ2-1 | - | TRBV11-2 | TGCGCCAGCAGCCCTTTTTATGGGTCCAATGAGCAATTCTTC | CASSPFYGSNEQFF
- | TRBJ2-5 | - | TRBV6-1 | TGTGCCAGCGGTGTAGGGTCGACTTTAGATACCCAGTACTTC | CASGVGSTLDTQYF
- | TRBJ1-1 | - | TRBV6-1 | TGTGCCAGCAGTGAATTACAGGGAAGTATTGAAGCTTTCTTT | CASSELQGSIEAFF
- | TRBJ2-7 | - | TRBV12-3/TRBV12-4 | TGTGCCAGCACTCGACGGGAATACTACGGGCAATGCTTC | CASTRREYYGQCF
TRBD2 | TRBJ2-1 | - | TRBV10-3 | TGTTCCATCAATGAGTTTGCAGCGGGAGCCTACAATGAGCAGTTCTTC | CSINEFAAGAYNEQFF
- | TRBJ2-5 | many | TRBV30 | TGTGCCTGGAGTGTCGGCAGGGGTGGGTGGGAGACCCAGTACTTC | CAWSVGRGGWETQYF